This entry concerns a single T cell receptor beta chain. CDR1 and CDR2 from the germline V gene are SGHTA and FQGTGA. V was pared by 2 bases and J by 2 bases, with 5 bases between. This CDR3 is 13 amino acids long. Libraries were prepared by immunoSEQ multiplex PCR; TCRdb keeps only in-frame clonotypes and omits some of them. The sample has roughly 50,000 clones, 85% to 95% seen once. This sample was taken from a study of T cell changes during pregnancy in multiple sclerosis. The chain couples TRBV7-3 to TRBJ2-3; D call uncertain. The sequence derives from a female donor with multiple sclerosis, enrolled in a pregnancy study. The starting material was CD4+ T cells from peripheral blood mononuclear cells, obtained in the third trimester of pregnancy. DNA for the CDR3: TGTGCCAGCAGCTTAGAGCCCACAGATACGCAGTATTTT. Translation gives CASSLEPTDTQYF.